One sample yielded the 21 T cell receptor beta chains listed below, sequenced in a study of blood T cell repertoires in COVID-19 (dated by TCRdb to about 2020). The library was built by means of the immunoSEQ multiplex PCR assay. TCRdb's version of the immuneACCESS table is confined to in-frame rearrangements and falls short of the full clone set. An unresolved V gene accounts for under half of the shortfall where checked; the remainder is of unknown origin. The sample has roughly 160,000 clones on record, 82% of them singletons. The top ten constitute over 9.5% of the sample. Sequencing was carried out using peripheral blood. The receptors stem from a woman of 80 years or more with active or convalescent COVID-19.

This clone has just a few counts. The V gene is TRBV2, the J gene TRBJ2-2; D perhaps matches TRBD1 (6 bases). The length of the CDR3 is 14 residues. Germline CDR1 is SNHLY and CDR2 is FYNNEI. Deletions cut 3 bases from V and 6 bases from J, with 11 bases between. CDR3 nucleotides: TGTGCCAGCAGTGACCTGACAGGTTCCGGGGAGCTGTTTTTT. Its protein product is CASSDLTGSGELFF.

This sequence joins TRBV15 and TRBJ2-1, with D possibly TRBD2 on 7 matching bases. Germline CDR1 reads LNHNV; CDR2 reads YYDKDF (reference sequence). The ends were cut back, 8 bases at V and 3 bases at J, with 14 bases in the middle. This CDR3 spans 14 amino acids. DNA for the CDR3: TGTGCCACCGCCCTAGGGGGGGGCTACAATGAGCAGTTCTTC. Its translation: CATALGGGYNEQFF.

V and J are TRBV3-1 (or the pseudogene TRBV3-2) and TRBJ1-3, with D unresolved. This CDR3 comprises 15 residues. Trimming took 2 bases from V and 2 from J, leaving 10 bases between them. Looked up from germline, CDR1 is LGHDT and CDR2 is YNNKEL (reference sequence). The CDR3: CASSQYMTTGNTIYF. The CDR3 bases are TGTGCCAGCAGCCAATACATGACAACTGGAAACACCATATATTTT.

V and J are TRBV18 and TRBJ1-2; 10 nucleotides match TRBD1. CDR3 length: 15 amino acids. The V gene's germline CDR1 is KGHSH and CDR2 LQKENI. J gave up 2 bases and V 3 bases, and 3 bases lay outside the gene matches. Written as DNA, the CDR3 is TGTGCCAGCTCACCGGGGACAGGGGCAAACTATGGCTACACCTTC. It yields the protein CASSPGTGANYGYTF.

The J gene is TRBJ1-2, the V gene TRBV5-1, with 7 bases identical to TRBD1. This CDR3 has 13 residues. J was trimmed by 2 bases and V by 4 bases; bases with no gene match: 2. Germline lookup yields CDR1 SGHRS and CDR2 YFSETQ. The CDR3 DNA reads TGCGCCAGCAGCGGACAGGCCAACTATGGCTACACCTTC. Translation gives CASSGQANYGYTF. Together with reference TRBV5-1 and TRBJ1-2, the CDR3 gives the full variable domain: KAGVTQTPRYLIKTRGQQVTLSCSPISGHRSVSWYQQTPGQGLQFLFEYFSETQRNKGNFPGRFSGRQFSNSRSEMNVSTLELGDSALYLCASSGQANYGYTFGSGTRLTVV.

The sample holds a few counts of this clone. J is TRBJ2-2 and V is TRBV5-1; 9 bases agree with TRBD1. V shed 2 bases, J shed 4 bases, and the junction held 6 bases outside the gene matches. The CDR3 is 16 amino acids. Germline CDR1 is SGHRS and CDR2 is YFSETQ. CDR3 DNA sequence: TGCGCCAGCAGCTTTGCAGGACAGGGGCCCACCGGGGAGCTGTTTTTT. Its protein is CASSFAGQGPTGELFF.

This clone has only one observation. The rearrangement joins TRBV24-1 to TRBJ2-1; D remains ambiguous. CDR1 and CDR2 from the germline V gene are KGHDR and SFDVKD. The CDR3 extends over 13 amino acids. V was cut by 8 bases and J by 0 bases, with 7 bases left in between. The CDR3 coding sequence is TGTGCCACCATGAACTCCTCCTACAATGAGCAGTTCTTC. This sequence encodes CATMNSSYNEQFF.

The chain combines TRBV28 with TRBJ1-6, with a possible D match to TRBD1 (5 bases). The germline V gene has CDR1 MDHEN and CDR2 SYDVKM. V was shortened by 3 bases and J by 5 bases, with 11 bases between the two germline ends. The CDR3 runs 15 residues. CDR3 DNA sequence: TGTGCCAGCAGTTTGGTGGGGGGTAATAATTCACCCCTCCACTTT. Protein: CASSLVGGNNSPLHF.

The chain is built from TRBV5-4 and TRBJ1-1, with 8 nucleotides matching TRBD1. The CDR3 loop spans 14 amino acids. Germline trimming cut 4 bases from V and 5 bases from J; bases unmatched to any gene: 7. Germline V CDR1 and CDR2: SGHNT, YYREEE (reference sequence). The CDR3 DNA reads as TGTGCCAGCAGCGTGGACAGGGTTTTTACTGAAGCTTTCTTT. Amino acid sequence: CASSVDRVFTEAFF.

V gene TRBV10-2 combines with J gene TRBJ1-5, with D maybe TRBD1 (6 bases). V shed 5 bases and J shed 4 bases, with 18 bases lying between them. Germline-derived CDR1 and CDR2 are WSHSY and SAAADI. The CDR3 runs 16 residues. In DNA, the CDR3 is TGCGCCAGCAGTATCCGGGACACACAAAAAAATCAGCCCCAGCATTTT. This sequence encodes CASSIRDTQKNQPQHF.

The rearrangement joins TRBV27 to TRBJ2-6; D may be TRBD1 (6 bases). V was trimmed by 2 bases and J by 5 bases, leaving 19 bases between them. Per germline, CDR1 MNHEY and CDR2 SMNVEV (reference sequence). CDR3 size: 18 residues. The DNA of the CDR3 is TGTGCCAGCAGTTTAACAGGGCAGTTAGGTGACTGGGCCAACGTCCTGACTTTC. Translated, it gives CASSLTGQLGDWANVLTF.

The rearrangement links TRBV5-5 to TRBJ1-5; D unclear. The V gene lost 0 bases and the J gene lost 5 bases, with 6 bases spanning the gap. Germline V gene data show CDR1 as SGHKS and CDR2 as YYEKEE (reference sequence). The CDR3 is 13 amino acids. Here the CDR3 reads CASSLDGDQPQHF. CDR3 bases: TGTGCCAGCAGCTTGGACGGGGATCAGCCCCAGCATTTT.

This chain connects TRBV5-4 to TRBJ2-6, with TRBD1 identical over 7 bases. Trimming at V came to 7 bases and at J to 1 base, leaving 2 bases not matched to a gene. The CDR3 extends over 14 amino acids. Per the germline V gene, CDR1 is SGHNT and CDR2 is YYREEE (reference sequence). The DNA for the CDR3 is TGTGCCAGCGGGGGACAGTCTGGGGCCAACGTCCTGACTTTC. Its translation: CASGGQSGANVLTF.

This chain connects TRBV5-1 to TRBJ1-2; D may be TRBD1 (6 bases). CDR1 and CDR2 (germline): SGHRS, YFSETQ. Trimming pared 0 bases from V and 7 bases from J, leaving 13 bases between. This CDR3 is built from 14 residues. The CDR3 DNA reads TGCGCCAGCAGCTTGGCAAGGACAGACATTGGCTACACCTTC. Translated: CASSLARTDIGYTF.

This chain joins TRBV28 and TRBJ1-5; D uncertain. V shed 2 bases and J shed 0 bases, with 8 bases lying between them. This CDR3 contains 15 residues. Germline loops: CDR1 MDHEN, CDR2 SYDVKM. The CDR3: CASSLQSYSNQPQHF. The CDR3 DNA sequence: TGTGCCAGCAGTTTACAGTCTTATAGCAATCAGCCCCAGCATTTT. Together with reference TRBV28 and TRBJ1-5, the CDR3 gives the full variable domain: DVKVTQSSRYLVKRTGEKVFLECVQDMDHENMFWYRQDPGLGLRLIYFSYDVKMKEKGDIPEGYSVSREKKERFSLILESASTNQTSMYLCASSLQSYSNQPQHFGDGTRLSIL.

This chain uses TRBV21-1 with TRBJ2-7; the table's D call TRBD2 went unverified against the DNA. TRBV21-1 is given as a pseudogene. The CDR3 spans 15 residues. The CDR3 spells CASSKLVGEFYEQYF. As DNA, the CDR3 is TGTGCCAGCAGCAAACTAGTGGGAGAGTTCTACGAGCAGTACTTC.

The chain combines TRBV5-1 with TRBJ2-5; 8 bases are a match to TRBD1. The CDR3 length is 14 residues. Germline V gene sequence: CDR1 SGHRS, CDR2 YFSETQ. J lost 1 base, V lost 4 bases, and 3 bases had no gene match. CDR3 DNA: TGCGCCAGCAGCCGAGGACAGGGCCAAGAGACCCAGTACTTC. Translating gives CASSRGQGQETQYF.

The CDR3 protein is CSARAGITNTEAFF. The CDR3 DNA reads TGCAGTGCTCGTGCCGGGATTACGAACACTGAAGCTTTCTTT. This chain links TRBV20-1 with TRBJ1-1; D gene ambiguous. CDR3 length: 14 amino acids. CDR1 is DFQATT, CDR2 SNEGSKA, per germline (reference sequence). With 5 bases removed from V and 1 base from J, the gap between germline ends came to 14 bases.

Regarding this clone: Other DNA sequences within the sample encode an identical CDR3. The CDR3 bases are TGTGCCAGCAGTTCCGGACAGGGGGCCTATGGCTACACCTTC. Protein sequence: CASSSGQGAYGYTF. The V gene is TRBV28, the J gene TRBJ1-2; 11 bases are shared with TRBD1. Germline V CDR1 and CDR2: MDHEN, SYDVKM. The CDR3 is made up of 14 amino acids. The J segment lost 4 bases and the V segment lost 4 bases, leaving 2 bases of the junction unmatched.

The rearrangement links TRBV5-1 to TRBJ1-1, with D maybe TRBD1 (6 bases). Trimming took 3 bases from V and 1 from J, leaving 7 bases between them. CDR3 size: 13 residues. Germline V gives CDR1 SGHRS, CDR2 YFSETQ. The DNA of the CDR3 is TGCGCCAGCAGCTGGGGACAGAACACTGAAGCTTTCTTT. Its protein product is CASSWGQNTEAFF.

The chain carries TRBV12-3 or TRBV12-4 and TRBJ2-3; 9 bases fit TRBD1. The CDR3 is 13 residues long. V was pared by 6 bases and J by 4 bases, with 2 bases of the junction left unmatched. The CDR3: CASSRDRADTQYF. CDR3 nucleotides: TGTGCCAGCAGCCGGGACAGGGCAGATACGCAGTATTTT.